This T cell receptor (beta chain) was sequenced in a study of blood T cell repertoires in COVID-19. Looking at the study overall: The cDNA or gDNA used as material had been derived from T cells, B-cell-depleted T cells, or PBMCs.

The table came from immunoSEQ multiplex PCR; TCRdb's copy has only in-frame clones and leaves some out. Here the sample spans about 80,000 clones, around four fifths being singletons. The V end lost 7 bases, the J end lost 0 bases, and 12 bases lay between the germline ends. CDR3 length: 13 residues. Germline V lookup: CDR1 SQVTM, CDR2 ANQGSEA. The chain recombines TRBV29-1 with TRBJ1-1, with TRBD1 as a possible D gene (5 bases). The sequenced sample consisted of peripheral blood. The receptor was isolated from a man older than 75 with active or convalescent COVID-19. The CDR3 sequence: CSARTQLNTEAFF. The CDR3, as DNA: TGCAGCGCTAGGACACAATTGAACACTGAAGCTTTCTTT.